This T cell receptor beta chain came from a study of shared clonotypes between healthy human individuals. Among the unsorted PBMC samples, replicate PCRs used 300 ng DNA, 25,000 to 35,000 T cell genomes. Measured with immunoSEQ multiplex PCR; TCRdb has only the in-frame clones, and not every one. Of nearly 500,000 clones listed, over 65% are singletons. A note on this clone: No antigen is known for it.

The study, taken as a whole, reports: Represented genetic and exposure-history diversity was restricted by having few donors.

Germline CDR1 is SGHAT and CDR2 is FQNNGV. The CDR3 loop spans 14 amino acids. V lost 6 bases, J lost 1 base, and 12 bases lay in between. This sequence originates from a woman aged 40 to 50 in good health. Some clones in this sample may be carry-over from other donors' samples. The genes are TRBV11-2 and TRBJ1-1, with TRBD1 as a possible D gene (5 bases). The sequenced sample was PBMCs. CDR3: CASRGARENTEAFF. CDR3 coding DNA: TGTGCCAGCAGAGGGGCCAGGGAGAACACTGAAGCTTTCTTT.